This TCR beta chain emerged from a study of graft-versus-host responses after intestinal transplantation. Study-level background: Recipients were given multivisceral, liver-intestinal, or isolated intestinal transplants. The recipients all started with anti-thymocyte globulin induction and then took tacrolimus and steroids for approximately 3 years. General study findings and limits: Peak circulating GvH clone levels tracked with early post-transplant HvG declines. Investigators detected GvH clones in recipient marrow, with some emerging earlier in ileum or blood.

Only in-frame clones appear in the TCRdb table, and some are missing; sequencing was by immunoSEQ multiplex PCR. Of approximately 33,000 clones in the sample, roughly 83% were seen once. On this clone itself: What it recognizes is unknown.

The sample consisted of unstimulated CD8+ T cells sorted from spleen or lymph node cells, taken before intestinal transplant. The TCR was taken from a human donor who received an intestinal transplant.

Written as DNA, the CDR3 is TGTGCCAGCAGCTTGGAGCCCCCTTATGAGCAGTTCTTC. Protein: CASSLEPPYEQFF. The chain has TRBV28 and TRBJ2-1; D unclear. The germline gives CDR1 MDHEN, CDR2 SYDVKM. The CDR3 covers 13 residues. V lost 6 bases and J 8 bases, leaving 14 bases between the germline ends.